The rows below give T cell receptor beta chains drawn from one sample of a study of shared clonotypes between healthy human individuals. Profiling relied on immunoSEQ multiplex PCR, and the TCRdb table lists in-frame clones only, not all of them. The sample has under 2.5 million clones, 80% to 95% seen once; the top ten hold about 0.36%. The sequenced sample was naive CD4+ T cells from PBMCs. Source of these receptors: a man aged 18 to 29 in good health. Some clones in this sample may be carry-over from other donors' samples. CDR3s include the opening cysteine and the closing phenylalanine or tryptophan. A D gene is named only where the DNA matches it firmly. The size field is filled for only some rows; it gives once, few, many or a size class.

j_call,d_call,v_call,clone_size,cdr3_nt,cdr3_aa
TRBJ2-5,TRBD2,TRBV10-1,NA,TGCGCCAACCGACTAGCGGGAAACCAAGAGACCCAGTACTTC,CANRLAGNQETQYF
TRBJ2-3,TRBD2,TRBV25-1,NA,TGTGCCAGCAGTATGGGACTAGCGGGAGTAGGCACAGATACGCAGTATTTT,CASSMGLAGVGTDTQYF
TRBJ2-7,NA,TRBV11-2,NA,TGTGCCAGCAGCGAGTACTACGAGCAGTACTTC,CASSEYYEQYF
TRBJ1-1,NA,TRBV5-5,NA,TGTGCCAGCAGCTTGGTCTTGCGGAGTTCCACTGAAGCTTTCTTT,CASSLVLRSSTEAFF
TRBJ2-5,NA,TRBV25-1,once,TGTGCCAGCAGTGAATTTAGTTCCGCGAGAAGCCGGGGAGAGACCCAGTACTTC,CASSEFSSARSRGETQYF
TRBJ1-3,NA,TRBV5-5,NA,TGTGCCAGCAGCCGGGAGTCAGGGTCTGGAAACACCATATATTTT,CASSRESGSGNTIYF
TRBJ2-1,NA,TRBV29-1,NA,TGCAGCGTTGAAAGGGGGACGGGGCCCTACAATGAGCAGTTCTTC,CSVERGTGPYNEQFF
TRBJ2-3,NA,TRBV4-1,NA,TGCGCCAGCAGTCCTAGGCTGGGCACAGATACGCAGTATTTT,CASSPRLGTDTQYF
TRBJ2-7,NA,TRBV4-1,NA,TGCGCCAGCAGCGCGGGGCGAGGGGGGGGCTCCTACGAGCAGTACTTC,CASSAGRGGGSYEQYF
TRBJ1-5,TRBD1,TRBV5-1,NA,TGCGCCAGCAGTATGGGGACAGCCAATCAGCCCCAGCATTTT,CASSMGTANQPQHF
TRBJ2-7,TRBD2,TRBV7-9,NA,TGTGCCAGCAGCGGCGGGACTAGCGGGATTTGGCAGTACTTC,CASSGGTSGIWQYF
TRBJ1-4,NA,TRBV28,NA,TGTGCCAGCAGAACAGGGCCCCAACTGTTTTTT,CASRTGPQLFF
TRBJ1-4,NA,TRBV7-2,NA,TGTGCCAGCAGCCCCCGTGGAACTAATGAAAAACTGTTTTTT,CASSPRGTNEKLFF
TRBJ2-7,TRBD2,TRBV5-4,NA,TGTGCCAGCAGTCGGACTAGCGGGAGGTCCTACGAGCAGTACTTC,CASSRTSGRSYEQYF
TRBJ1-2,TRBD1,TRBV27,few,TGTGCCAGCAGTCCTCCCCTAGGACAGGGGGCGCGGGGCTACACCTTC,CASSPPLGQGARGYTF
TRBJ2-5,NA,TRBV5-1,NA,TGCGCCAGCAGCTTGGCGACGGGGCTGGTAGGAGAGACCCAGTACTTC,CASSLATGLVGETQYF
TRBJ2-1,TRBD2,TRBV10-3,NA,TGTGCCATCGGGGGAGGGGTCGCGGCGGGAATAGATGAGCAGTTCTTC,CAIGGGVAAGIDEQFF
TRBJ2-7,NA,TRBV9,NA,TGTGCCAGCAGCGTAGGAGCCCAGGCCTACGAGCAGTACTTC,CASSVGAQAYEQYF